The clone carrying this TCR beta chain was seen at least ten times. This CDR3 has 14 residues. Germline lookup yields CDR1 MNHNS and CDR2 SASEGT. With V trimmed by 4 bases and J by 5 bases, 2 bases remained unmatched. This entry is derived from a study of prognosis after radiotherapy for stage I lung cancer. Study information: Patients with stage I non-small cell lung cancer joined the study from 2018 through January 2019. Concurrent therapy was not administered with stereotactic body radiotherapy to any patient. Tumor types were squamous cell carcinoma in several patients, adenocarcinoma in 11 to 12.

From genomic DNA, two-round multiplex PCR was used to amplify TCR beta CDR3. Amplification in first-round PCR relied on primers specific to each TRBV and TRBJ gene. TCRdb reprocessed the multiplex PCR reads via MiXCR and lists one record per CDR3 protein. The repertoire holds about 59,000 distinct CDR3 sequences, with about 25% as singletons. This chain uses TRBV6-1 with TRBJ1-5, with 10 bases aligning to TRBD1. The starting material was PBMCs, obtained before or after stereotactic body radiation therapy (not recorded which). This receptor was obtained from a donor aged 50 or older with non-small cell lung cancer. The CDR3 here is CASSADRGYQPQHF. The CDR3 DNA reads as TGTGCCAGCAGTGCGGACAGGGGGTATCAGCCCCAGCATTTT.